The T cell receptor (beta chain) under discussion was sequenced for a study of cytomegalovirus exposure and HLA in healthy donors. Findings and caveats of the study: The majority of TCR sequences were rare, yet some public TCRs appeared in many donors.

V lost 1 base, J lost 0 bases, and 13 bases lay in between. The CDR3 spans 16 residues. The V gene's germline CDR1 is LGHNA and CDR2 YSLEER. This table comes from immunoSEQ multiplex PCR, and its TCRdb copy is limited to in-frame clones, with some not included. The sample holds approximately 300,000 clones, about 90% seen once. As to this clone: Its antigen is undetermined.

Specimen: PBMCs. This sequence was found in a woman younger than 45 in good health and CMV-seropositive. The chain links TRBV4-3 to TRBJ2-7; D remains unclear. The CDR3 DNA is TGCGCCAGCAGCCAAGTATATAGGGTATTCTCCTACGAGCAGTACTTC. Translated, it gives CASSQVYRVFSYEQYF.